The table lists the clone carrying this TCR beta chain with many counts. These data come from a study of CD8 T cells in ankylosing spondylitis. TCRdb re-derived calls from the 5' RACE reads in MiXCR, one entry per CDR3 protein. The table includes some 140,000 distinct CDR3 sequences, 6% to 8.5% detected once. CDR1 and CDR2 (germline): MDHEN, SYDVKM. The V gene lost 3 bases and the J gene lost 1 base, with 9 bases spanning the gap. This CDR3 comprises 14 residues. The TCR sequence derives from a female donor with ankylosing spondylitis or in good health (not recorded which). The rearrangement joins TRBV28 to TRBJ1-1; D remains ambiguous. Sequencing used blood, either unsorted or a sorted T cell fraction (not recorded which). CDR3 bases: TGTGCCAGCAGTTTCGGGCTCGGGAACACTGAAGCTTTCTTT. Translated: CASSFGLGNTEAFF. Together with reference TRBV28 and TRBJ1-1, the CDR3 gives the full variable domain: DVKVTQSSRYLVKRTGEKVFLECVQDMDHENMFWYRQDPGLGLRLIYFSYDVKMKEKGDIPEGYSVSREKKERFSLILESASTNQTSMYLCASSFGLGNTEAFFGQGTRLTVV.